This T cell receptor beta chain was observed in a study of blood T cell repertoires in COVID-19. Overall study context: The United States, Italy and Spain provided the acute and convalescent COVID-19 samples. T cells, B-cell-depleted T cells, or PBMCs provided the cDNA or gDNA that served as material.

This CDR3 spans 17 amino acids. Deletions cut 3 bases from V and 5 bases from J, with 22 bases between. CDR1 KGHSH and CDR2 LQKENI come from the germline V gene. Authors' processing steps: Amplification of reference gene primers provided the estimated nucleated cell counts. Here immunoSEQ multiplex PCR was the method, and the copy in TCRdb shows in-frame clones only, minus some. V and J calls and clone size are given by that table; D and trimming were obtained from the DNA. The sample has nearly 50,000 clones; about 85% are singletons. The sample comprised peripheral blood. The receptor was derived from a man aged 40-49 years with active COVID-19. The V and J genes are TRBV18 and TRBJ1-2, with unresolved D. The CDR3 DNA sequence: TGTGCCAGCTCACCTGGTGAGGGCGCCTTCCGTTCGTATGGCTACACCTTC. This encodes CASSPGEGAFRSYGYTF.